A single sample gave rise to the 32 T cell receptor beta chains below, sequenced in a study of radiation and T cells in renal cell carcinoma. Data came from immunoSEQ multiplex PCR; TCRdb stores just in-frame clones and leaves some out. This table holds some 75,000 clones, about 80% found once. The sample's time point: blood 2 weeks post-SBRT. Treatment denoted: 15 Gy SBRT to primary tumor, nephrectomy 4 weeks later. The source material was blood, sampled from a patient whose treatment included radiotherapy and nephrectomy. The origin of the receptors is a man between 60 and 70 years old with renal cell carcinoma.

The rearrangement joins TRBV28 to TRBJ2-1, with a tentative D call TRBD1 (6 bases). This CDR3 has 14 amino acids. Germline CDR1 MDHEN, CDR2 SYDVKM. V gave up 6 bases and J gave up 16 bases, with 25 bases separating them. The CDR3 DNA follows: TGTGCCAGCAGGAAGACAGGTATCGAACTCGCCTTCTTCTTC. Its translation: CASRKTGIELAFFF. Full variable domain (outside the CDR3, taken from reference TRBV28 and TRBJ2-1): DVKVTQSSRYLVKRTGEKVFLECVQDMDHENMFWYRQDPGLGLRLIYFSYDVKMKEKGDIPEGYSVSREKKERFSLILESASTNQTSMYLCASRKTGIELAFFFGPGTRLTVL.

The rearrangement links TRBV15 to TRBJ1-3; a weak D match, TRBD1 (5 bases). The CDR3 contains 14 residues. Germline V gene lookup returns CDR1 LNHNV and CDR2 YYDKDF (reference sequence). Trimming shortened V by 0 bases and J by 2 bases, and 5 bases separated the two germline ends. CDR3 DNA sequence: TGTGCCACCAGCAGAGACAGGGCTGGAAACACCATATATTTT. Translating gives CATSRDRAGNTIYF.

CDR3 nucleotide sequence: TGTGCACCCCGGCGAAGGGTGGAAGACGAGCAGTACTTC. Amino acids: CAPRRRVEDEQYF. The chain joins TRBV12-2 to TRBJ2-7. TRBV12-2 is marked as a pseudogene. CDR3 length: 13 residues.

The chain is built from TRBV19 and TRBJ1-1; 9 nucleotides line up with TRBD1. The CDR3 is 14 amino acids. Trimming cost V 5 bases and J 3 bases; bases outside gene matches: 4. Germline-derived CDR1 and CDR2 are LNHDA and SQIVND (reference sequence). As DNA, the CDR3 is TGTGCCAGTAGTTCCGGGACAGGGTACACTGAAGCTTTCTTT. This encodes CASSSGTGYTEAFF.

This clone has a single count. J is TRBJ1-5 and V is TRBV19, with D possibly TRBD1 on 5 matching bases. Germline values: CDR1 LNHDA, CDR2 SQIVND (reference sequence). There are 15 residues in the CDR3. Between the trimmed V and J ends, which lost 3 bases and 2 bases, there was a span of 11 bases. CDR3 bases: TGTGCCAGTAGTATCTGGAGGGACGGCAATCAGCCCCAGCATTTT. Translated: CASSIWRDGNQPQHF.

The genes are TRBV7-6 and TRBJ1-1; the D gene is possibly TRBD1 (6 bases). CDR1 and CDR2 (germline): SGHVS, FNYEAQ. Trimming cost V 6 bases and J 0 bases, with 11 bases left between them. This CDR3 region has 14 residues. CDR3 sequence (DNA): TGTGCCAGCAGGCCGACAGGTCTGAACACTGAAGCTTTCTTT. Translating it yields CASRPTGLNTEAFF.

This clone occurred a few times. This chain uses TRBV2 with TRBJ1-4; tentative D call: TRBD1 (5 bases). The ends were cut back, 4 bases at V and 7 bases at J, with 13 bases in the middle. Germline CDR1 reads SNHLY; CDR2 reads FYNNEI. The CDR3 extends over 14 amino acids. CDR3 DNA sequence: TGTGCCAGCAGTGCAGGCAGGGAGGGTGAAAAACTGTTTTTT. Translation: CASSAGREGEKLFF.

The chain links TRBV7-9 to TRBJ1-3; D may be TRBD1 (5 bases). The CDR3 contains 14 residues. Looked up from germline, CDR1 is SEHNR and CDR2 is FQNEAQ (reference sequence). Trimming removed 0 bases at V and 2 bases at J, with 5 bases between. The CDR3 reads CASSLAGAGNTIYF. CDR3 DNA: TGTGCCAGCAGCTTAGCAGGGGCTGGAAACACCATATATTTT.

The chain couples TRBV7-9 to TRBJ2-1; 7 bases are a match to TRBD2. V shed 3 bases, J shed 3 bases, and the junction held 5 bases outside the gene matches. Germline V CDR1 and CDR2: SEHNR, FQNEAQ (reference sequence). The CDR3 totals 15 residues. The CDR3 DNA reads as TGTGCCAGCAGCTTCGGCGGGAGTAACTACAATGAGCAGTTCTTC. Residues: CASSFGGSNYNEQFF.

V is TRBV15 and J is TRBJ1-1; D is uncertain. V was clipped by 5 bases and J by 4 bases, with 17 bases between them. The CDR3 contains 15 residues. Germline assignment: CDR1 LNHNV and CDR2 YYDKDF (reference sequence). CDR3 loop: CATSGIKDRITEAFF. The CDR3, as DNA: TGTGCCACCAGCGGTATCAAAGATCGGATCACTGAAGCTTTCTTT.

The J gene is TRBJ2-6, the V gene TRBV4-2; D is uncertain. V lost 4 bases, J lost 1 base, and 11 bases lay in between. Per the germline V gene, CDR1 is LGHNA and CDR2 is YNFKEQ. This CDR3 region has 16 residues. The CDR3 coding sequence is TGTGCCAGCAGCCCCGCATATGGGTCTGGGGCCAACGTCCTGACTTTC. This translates into CASSPAYGSGANVLTF.

Only a few counts were recorded for this clone. The chain has TRBV28 and TRBJ1-2, with TRBD1 identical over 9 bases. This CDR3 comprises 12 residues. Germline loops: CDR1 MDHEN, CDR2 SYDVKM. In DNA, the CDR3 is TGTGCTACACAGGGGGCTGGGTATGGCTACACCTTC. It is translated as CATQGAGYGYTF.

The chain couples TRBV11-3 to TRBJ2-7, with a possible D match to TRBD1 (6 bases). CDR3 length equals 14 residues. Germline CDR1 SGHNT, CDR2 YENEEA. Trimming shortened V by 2 bases and J by 3 bases, and 11 bases separated the two germline ends. CDR3 residues: CASSLSGQIYEQYF. The DNA for the CDR3 is TGTGCCAGCAGCTTATCCGGACAGATCTACGAGCAGTACTTC.

V is TRBV5-6 and J is TRBJ2-3; D is ambiguous. The CDR3 loop spans 13 amino acids. CDR1 is SGHDT, CDR2 YYEEEE, per germline. V dropped 0 bases and J dropped 6 bases, with 8 bases sitting between them. CDR3 coding DNA: TGTGCCAGCAGCTTGGTCCTTAGGGATACGCAGTATTTT. It yields the protein CASSLVLRDTQYF.

The V gene is TRBV6-1, the J gene TRBJ2-3; D is possibly TRBD2 (5 bases). This CDR3 is 16 amino acids long. Deletions cut 0 bases from V and 4 bases from J, with 14 bases between. Per germline, CDR1 MNHNS and CDR2 SASEGT. For the CDR3, the DNA is TGTGCCAGCAGTGAAGCGAACAGCGGAGGCGCAGATACGCAGTATTTT. Translation gives CASSEANSGGADTQYF.

This clone was detected once. The V gene is TRBV27, the J gene TRBJ2-4, with D possibly being TRBD2 (7 bases). This CDR3 has 13 amino acids. Germline V gene lookup returns CDR1 MNHEY and CDR2 SMNVEV (reference sequence). The germline V and J ends were trimmed by 8 bases and 8 bases, with 16 bases remaining between them. The CDR3 reads CASSFKGGDIQYF. The DNA of the CDR3 is TGTGCCAGCTCATTCAAAGGGGGGGACATTCAGTACTTC.

This rearrangement joins TRBV28 to TRBJ1-1; D gene uncertain. V lost 1 base and J 7 bases, leaving 10 bases between the germline ends. CDR3 length: 13 residues. Germline CDR1 and CDR2: MDHEN and SYDVKM. The CDR3 nucleotides read TGTGCCAGCAGTTTATCAGAGACACTTGAAGCTTTCTTT. This codes for CASSLSETLEAFF.

This sequence joins TRBV27 and TRBJ1-2; maybe TRBD1 (5 bases). Germline CDR1 MNHEY, CDR2 SMNVEV (reference sequence). There are 16 residues in the CDR3. Trimming removed 3 bases at V and 5 bases at J, with 19 bases between. As DNA, the CDR3 is TGTGCCAGCAGTTTCGACGCGATGACAGTTCCTTATGGCTACACCTTC. It encodes CASSFDAMTVPYGYTF.

The CDR3 spells CASSLDPRDLFNQPQHF. CDR3 nucleotide sequence: TGTGCCAGCAGCTTGGACCCCCGGGACCTCTTCAATCAGCCCCAGCATTTT. The chain couples TRBV5-5 to TRBJ1-5; D perhaps matches TRBD1 (5 bases). V was cut by 0 bases and J by 3 bases, with 16 bases left in between. Germline CDR1 is SGHKS and CDR2 is YYEKEE (reference sequence). This CDR3 comprises 17 residues.

The V call is TRBV11-2, the J call TRBJ1-2; no clear D. Germline V gene sequence: CDR1 SGHAT, CDR2 FQNNGV. The CDR3 has 16 residues. Trimming pared 4 bases from V and 4 bases from J, leaving 19 bases between. The CDR3 sequence is CASSSLGSTGFYGYTF. The CDR3 region has the DNA TGTGCCAGCAGCTCGCTGGGGTCAACTGGCTTCTATGGCTACACCTTC.

The chain uses TRBV18 and TRBJ2-3; 7 nucleotides agree with TRBD1. Trimming at V came to 0 bases and at J to 9 bases, leaving 3 bases not matched to a gene. Germline CDR1 KGHSH, CDR2 LQKENI. CDR3 length: 13 residues. CDR3 bases: TGTGCCAGCTCACCACCAACAGGGGACACGCAGTATTTT. Translated, it gives CASSPPTGDTQYF.

The J gene is TRBJ2-7, the V gene TRBV4-1, with D maybe TRBD2 (6 bases). The CDR3 covers 14 residues. Germline CDR1 MGHRA, CDR2 YSYEKL. V was shortened by 5 bases and J by 6 bases, with 17 bases between the two germline ends. CDR3: CASSYSGSSLEQYF. The CDR3, as DNA: TGCGCCAGCAGCTACTCCGGGAGCTCCCTCGAGCAGTACTTC.

In DNA form, the CDR3 reads TGTGCCAGCAGCTTTGAACATAGGAACACTGAAGCTTTCTTT. Its translation is CASSFEHRNTEAFF. The chain links TRBV5-6 to TRBJ1-1; D ambiguous. Trimming pared 2 bases from V and 1 base from J, leaving 9 bases between. There are 14 residues in the CDR3. The germline gives CDR1 SGHDT, CDR2 YYEEEE.

The V and J genes are TRBV5-1 and TRBJ1-2; TRBD1 matches 7 bases. V was pared by 0 bases and J by 3 bases, with 2 bases of the junction left unmatched. Germline CDR1 SGHRS, CDR2 YFSETQ. There are 14 residues in the CDR3. CDR3 in amino acids: CASSLEGADYGYTF. The CDR3 DNA follows: TGCGCCAGCAGCTTGGAGGGGGCTGACTATGGCTACACCTTC.

This chain connects TRBV6-1 to TRBJ2-7; a weak D match, TRBD1 (5 bases). This CDR3 is 15 amino acids long. Trimming pared 7 bases from V and 4 bases from J, leaving 20 bases between. CDR1 MNHNS and CDR2 SASEGT come from the germline V gene. CDR3 sequence: CASKTSDTHFYEQYF. CDR3 nucleotide sequence: TGTGCCAGCAAGACGTCGGACACTCATTTTTACGAGCAGTACTTC.

The genes are TRBV6-1 and TRBJ1-4; D is possibly TRBD1 (5 bases). V shed 2 bases and J shed 5 bases, with 9 bases lying between them. Germline CDR1 and CDR2: MNHNS and SASEGT. CDR3 length: 14 residues. The CDR3 is CASSEWGKNEKLFF. Here the CDR3 DNA reads TGTGCCAGCAGTGAATGGGGGAAGAATGAAAAACTGTTTTTT.

The CDR3 DNA is TGTGCCAGCAGTCCGGGACTAGCGGGACCCCCAGATACGCAGTATTTT. Translated: CASSPGLAGPPDTQYF. The chain is built from TRBV5-5 and TRBJ2-3; 13 nucleotides agree with TRBD2. With V trimmed by 5 bases and J by 4 bases, 7 bases remained unmatched. Germline V gives CDR1 SGHKS, CDR2 YYEKEE (reference sequence). The CDR3 is 16 residues long.

J is TRBJ2-1 and V is TRBV7-9; 9 nucleotides line up with TRBD1. In germline, CDR1 is SEHNR, CDR2 FQNEAQ (reference sequence). CDR3 length: 17 amino acids. Trimming removed 5 bases from V and 1 base from J; junction bases left unmatched: 9. The CDR3 DNA sequence: TGTGCCAGCAGCCCCCGCCCACAGGGGGCGTCCTACAATGAGCAGTTCTTC. It translates to CASSPRPQGASYNEQFF.

The J gene is TRBJ2-3, the V gene TRBV27; perhaps TRBD2 as D (6 bases). CDR1 is MNHEY, CDR2 SMNVEV, per germline (reference sequence). This CDR3 spans 13 amino acids. The V end lost 8 bases, the J end lost 0 bases, and 9 bases lay between the germline ends. CDR3 DNA sequence: TGTGCCAGCCGACTAGGGAGCACAGATACGCAGTATTTT. As protein: CASRLGSTDTQYF.

The CDR3 sequence is CASSPYSYNEQFF. Written as DNA, the CDR3 is TGCGCCAGCAGCCCCTACAGTTACAATGAGCAGTTCTTC. The V gene is TRBV5-1, the J gene TRBJ2-1; D is undetermined. The CDR3 has 13 amino acids. Germline V gene sequence: CDR1 SGHRS, CDR2 YFSETQ. Trimming cost V 4 bases and J 4 bases, with 9 bases left between them.

V and J are TRBV29-1 and TRBJ2-5; 8 bases are shared with TRBD1. V trimming: 1 base; J trimming: 4 bases; junction bases outside the gene matches: 11. Looked up from germline, CDR1 is SQVTM and CDR2 is ANQGSEA. There are 16 residues in the CDR3. The CDR3 DNA reads as TGCAGCGTTGAAGGGACAGGGACTCTTTGGGGAGAGACCCAGTACTTC. Translated, it gives CSVEGTGTLWGETQYF.

The genes are TRBV5-5 and TRBJ2-3, with 7 bases that match TRBD1. V was clipped by 4 bases and J by 3 bases; unmatched bases: 11. Germline V gene sequence: CDR1 SGHKS, CDR2 YYEKEE (reference sequence). The CDR3 loop spans 16 amino acids. CDR3 loop: CASSRGTDPRTDTQYF. The CDR3 bases are TGTGCCAGCAGCCGTGGGACAGACCCCCGAACAGATACGCAGTATTTT.